A single sample is the source of the 18 T cell receptor beta chains below, sequenced in a study of T-cell reconstitution after alpha-beta-depleted transplantation in children. TCRbeta library construction was performed incorporating unique molecular identifiers. From the PCR reads, TCRdb called clonotypes with MiXCR, one entry per CDR3 protein. The sample has about 340,000 distinct CDR3 sequences, around 16% seen once. Sequences were derived from PBMCs, mostly from graft donor cells, sampled 360 days after TCRalphabeta/CD19-depleted stem cell transplant. These receptors all stem from a male patient aged 2 to 10 who had a stem cell transplant for acute lymphoblastic leukemia, so the T cells may come from the graft donor.

A few counts support this clonotype. V usage is TRBV20-1 and J usage is TRBJ2-7; 9 positions agree with TRBD2. V shed 4 bases, J shed 2 bases, and the junction held 6 bases outside the gene matches. This CDR3 contains 14 residues. The germline CDR1 and CDR2 sequences are DFQATT and SNEGSKA (reference sequence). The CDR3 loop is CSAKSGTSTYEQYF. CDR3 DNA sequence: TGCAGTGCTAAATCCGGGACTAGCACCTACGAGCAGTACTTC.

The rearrangement uses TRBV10-3 and TRBJ2-2; D gene ambiguous. The CDR3 is 16 residues long. Germline CDR1 and CDR2: ENHRY and SYGVKD. V was cut by 6 bases and J by 6 bases, with 20 bases left in between. The CDR3 sequence is CAISEVLQALAGELFF. CDR3 sequence (DNA): TGTGCCATCAGCGAGGTCCTGCAGGCATTGGCCGGGGAGCTGTTTTTT.

The chain uses TRBV20-1 and TRBJ1-4; a possible D gene is TRBD1 (5 bases). V lost 5 bases to trimming and J lost 2 bases, with 18 bases between them. The germline V gene has CDR1 DFQATT and CDR2 SNEGSKA (reference sequence). This CDR3 contains 16 residues. The CDR3 DNA follows: TGCAGTGCTCGGGGCAGGGCTGGGATCACTAATGAAAAACTGTTTTTT. Its protein product is CSARGRAGITNEKLFF.

This clonotype was seen only a few times. The chain joins TRBV20-1 to TRBJ2-7, with TRBD2 identical over 9 bases. Trimming removed 3 bases from V and 7 bases from J; junction bases left unmatched: 7. From germline, CDR1 is DFQATT and CDR2 SNEGSKA (reference sequence). The CDR3 totals 13 residues. In DNA, the CDR3 is TGCAGTGCTAGCTTAGCGGGAGCAGGGGAGCAGTACTTC. Residues: CSASLAGAGEQYF.

The chain combines TRBV4-3 with TRBJ2-1; D is ambiguous. Germline V gives CDR1 LGHNA, CDR2 YSLEER. The V end lost 3 bases, the J end lost 7 bases, and 10 bases lay between the germline ends. The CDR3 has 13 amino acids. The DNA for the CDR3 is TGCGCCAGCAGCCATACAGACTGGAATGAGCAGTTCTTC. It specifies CASSHTDWNEQFF.

The gene calls are TRBV24-1 and TRBJ2-1, with TRBD2 identical over 12 bases. After removal of 3 bases from V and 7 bases from J, the junction contained 3 bases not matched to a gene. The germline V gene has CDR1 KGHDR and CDR2 SFDVKD. The CDR3 sequence is 15 residues long. CDR3: CATSDPSGRENEQFF. For the CDR3, the DNA is TGTGCCACCAGTGATCCTAGCGGGAGGGAAAATGAGCAGTTCTTC.

The chain combines TRBV9 with TRBJ2-2; D is perhaps TRBD2 (6 bases). Germline V gene lookup returns CDR1 SGDLS and CDR2 YYNGEE. The CDR3 length is 14 residues. V lost 7 bases and J lost 8, with 18 bases in between. CDR3 amino acids: CASAGTLKSGELFF. The CDR3 bases are TGTGCCAGCGCGGGGACTCTCAAATCGGGGGAGCTGTTTTTT.

The rearrangement joins TRBV4-1 to TRBJ2-5, with D possibly being TRBD1 (8 bases). The CDR3 runs to 17 residues. Trimming shortened V by 5 bases and J by 5 bases, and 24 bases separated the two germline ends. Germline V lookup: CDR1 MGHRA, CDR2 YSYEKL. The CDR3, as DNA: TGCGCCAGCAGCGATGGAATCCTACAGGGGGGGCTGGAGACCCAGTACTTC. Amino acid sequence: CASSDGILQGGLETQYF.

V usage is TRBV9 and J usage is TRBJ2-6; D is ambiguous. The CDR3 loop spans 14 amino acids. V was cut by 0 bases and J by 2 bases, with 3 bases left in between. Per the germline V gene, CDR1 is SGDLS and CDR2 is YYNGEE. CDR3: CASSVVPGANVLTF. The CDR3 DNA sequence: TGTGCCAGCAGCGTAGTCCCTGGGGCCAACGTCCTGACTTTC.

The rearrangement links TRBV29-1 to TRBJ2-1, with TRBD2 as a possible D gene (6 bases). There are 16 residues in the CDR3. CDR1 is SQVTM, CDR2 ANQGSEA, per germline. The V end lost 8 bases, the J end lost 3 bases, and 23 bases lay between the germline ends. CDR3 sequence reads: CSFGPLPGLHYNEQFF. The CDR3 nucleotides are TGCAGCTTCGGCCCTCTCCCGGGACTCCACTACAATGAGCAGTTCTTC.

This clonotype was seen more than once but under ten times. The V and J genes are TRBV7-9 and TRBJ2-5; 9 nucleotides line up with TRBD1. The CDR3 consists of 15 residues. V was clipped by 5 bases and J by 4 bases; unmatched bases: 8. CDR1 is SEHNR and CDR2 is FQNEAQ in the germline V gene (reference sequence). CDR3 protein: CASSRNTGGGETQYF. The CDR3 coding sequence is TGTGCCAGCAGCCGGAACACAGGGGGCGGAGAGACCCAGTACTTC.

This clonotype was observed at least ten times. The chain couples TRBV7-9 to TRBJ2-7; 7 bases map to TRBD2. The CDR3 spans 15 residues. CDR1 is SEHNR and CDR2 is FQNEAQ in the germline V gene (reference sequence). The V segment lost 1 base and the J segment 5 bases; nucleotides outside the gene matches: 8. The chain's CDR3 is CASSLEVTSPNEQYF. The CDR3 nucleotides are TGTGCCAGCAGCTTAGAAGTGACTAGCCCCAACGAGCAGTACTTC.

This clonotype was seen at least ten times. Germline and junction disagree at one end, which may indicate a read error. The genes are TRBV7-7 and TRBJ2-2, with a tentative D call TRBD2 (6 bases). Germline CDR1 and CDR2: SSHAT and FNYEAQ (reference sequence). The CDR3 runs 14 residues. CDR3 protein: CASSPTSSTGELFF. Here the CDR3 DNA reads TGTGCTAGCAGCCCGACTAGTTCCACCGGGGAGCTGTTTTTT.

J is TRBJ2-2 and V is TRBV6-5; maybe TRBD2 (5 bases). Germline CDR1 MNHEY, CDR2 SVGAGI. V was shortened by 2 bases and J by 2 bases, with 9 bases between the two germline ends. The CDR3 is 15 amino acids. CDR3 in amino acids: CASSYGRGNTGELFF. The CDR3 DNA reads TGTGCCAGCAGTTACGGCCGGGGAAACACCGGGGAGCTGTTTTTT.

Ten or more counts support this clonotype. The chain joins TRBV4-2 to TRBJ2-3; D is possibly TRBD2 (5 bases). This CDR3 region has 16 residues. The germline V and J ends were trimmed by 1 base and 0 bases, with 11 bases remaining between them. Germline CDR1 reads LGHNA; CDR2 reads YNFKEQ. CDR3 DNA sequence: TGTGCCAGCAGCCAAGGGGCTGGACTCAGCACAGATACGCAGTATTTT. Its protein product is CASSQGAGLSTDTQYF.

V usage is TRBV7-8 and J usage is TRBJ2-7, with 11 positions matching TRBD2. Germline V lookup: CDR1 SGHVS, CDR2 FQNEAQ. With 6 bases clipped from V and 4 bases from J, the junction kept 8 bases outside the gene matches. The CDR3 spans 15 residues. CDR3 bases: TGTGCCAGCAGAGAGAGACTAGCGGGATCTTACGAGCAGTACTTC. Its translation is CASRERLAGSYEQYF.

The chain uses TRBV7-8 and TRBJ2-3; TRBD2 matches at 8 bases. This CDR3 is built from 16 residues. CDR1 is SGHVS, CDR2 FQNEAQ, per germline. Germline trimming cut 4 bases from V and 1 base from J; bases unmatched to any gene: 7. CDR3 in DNA: TGTGCCAGCAGCTCGAAAGCGGGAGTAGGCACAGATACGCAGTATTTT. Translating gives CASSSKAGVGTDTQYF. The full variable domain, completed using reference TRBV7-8 and TRBJ2-3, is GAGVSQSPRYKVAKRGQDVALRCDPISGHVSLFWYQQALGQGPEFLTYFQNEAQLDKSGLPSDRFFAERPEGSVSTLKIQRTQQEDSAVYLCASSSKAGVGTDTQYFGPGTRLTVL.

The rearrangement links TRBV6-1 to TRBJ2-7, with 9 bases that match TRBD2. This CDR3 has 13 residues. Germline CDR1 and CDR2: MNHNS and SASEGT. J gave up 6 bases and V 8 bases, and 8 bases lay outside the gene matches. Here the CDR3 DNA reads TGTGCCAGCGGATGGCGGGAGGGTAGCGAGCAGTACTTC. Its protein product is CASGWREGSEQYF.